A single sample gave rise to the 32 T cell receptor beta chains below, sequenced in a study of blood T cell repertoires in COVID-19. Sequencing was performed with immunoSEQ multiplex PCR; in TCRdb, only in-frame clones are kept and a portion is missing. Of 100,000 to 150,000 clones listed, roughly 74% were seen once; the top ten hold 6%. Source material: peripheral blood. These receptors all stem from a man older than 75 with COVID-19, enrolled during active disease.

In this sample, this clone turned up a few times. This chain links TRBV23-1 with TRBJ2-7, with TRBD2 matching 7 bases. TRBV23-1 is designated an ORF whose function remains uncertain. This CDR3 comprises 16 residues. After removal of 3 bases from V and 2 bases from J, the junction contained 10 bases not matched to a gene. CDR3 DNA sequence: TGCGCCAGCAGTCACTTTATCGGCGGGACTACCTACGAGCAGTACTTC. This sequence encodes CASSHFIGGTTYEQYF.

The chain links TRBV2 to TRBJ2-5; D uncertain. Trimming stripped 3 bases from V and 2 bases from J, with 4 bases between. Germline loops: CDR1 SNHLY, CDR2 FYNNEI. This CDR3 has 12 residues. As DNA, the CDR3 is TGTGCCAGCAGTGATTCGCAAGAGACCCAGTACTTC. This translates into CASSDSQETQYF.

The V call is TRBV7-2, the J call TRBJ1-6, with no clear D. Germline V gene lookup returns CDR1 SGHTA and CDR2 FQGNSA. Trimming took 1 base from V and 7 from J, leaving 11 bases between them. CDR3 length: 15 amino acids. CDR3 nucleotide sequence: TGTGCCAGCAGCTTAGGGTCCACCGCGAATTCACCCCTCCACTTT. Translating it yields CASSLGSTANSPLHF.

This clone was seen more than once but under ten times. The rearrangement uses TRBV20-1 and TRBJ2-5, with 8 bases identical to TRBD2. Per the germline V gene, CDR1 is DFQATT and CDR2 is SNEGSKA (reference sequence). With V trimmed by 3 bases and J by 5 bases, 8 bases remained unmatched. This CDR3 is 14 amino acids long. DNA of the CDR3: TGCAGTGCTAGTCCGGGAGGGCCAGGGGAGACCCAGTACTTC. Its protein product is CSASPGGPGETQYF.

The chain has TRBV6-2 or TRBV6-3 and TRBJ2-5, with D tentatively TRBD1 (7 bases). CDR1 is MNHEY and CDR2 is SVGEGT in the germline V gene. The CDR3 totals 15 residues. Trimming cost V 5 bases and J 2 bases, with 15 bases left between them. CDR3 in DNA: TGTGCCAGCAGTCCACAGACAGGGAGGCAAGAGACCCAGTACTTC. Translated, it gives CASSPQTGRQETQYF.

Worth noting for this clone: Other DNA sequences in this sample translate to the same CDR3. V and J are TRBV5-6 and TRBJ2-3, with 10 bases identical to TRBD2. The CDR3 runs to 15 residues. V shed 0 bases, J shed 3 bases, and the junction held 1 base outside the gene matches. Germline lookup yields CDR1 SGHDT and CDR2 YYEEEE. The CDR3 region has the DNA TGTGCCAGCAGCTTGGTAGCGGGAGGAACAGATACGCAGTATTTT. It codes for CASSLVAGGTDTQYF.

This clone was counted only a few times. The V and J genes are TRBV27 and TRBJ2-7, with 9 bases identical to TRBD1. This CDR3 region has 16 residues. With 3 bases clipped from V and 4 bases from J, the junction kept 10 bases outside the gene matches. Germline V CDR1 and CDR2: MNHEY, SMNVEV (reference sequence). The CDR3 loop reads CASSFTPGQGPYEQYF. CDR3 nucleotide sequence: TGTGCCAGCAGTTTCACGCCGGGACAGGGTCCATACGAGCAGTACTTC.

The rearrangement joins TRBV5-1 to TRBJ2-7; tentative D call: TRBD2 (5 bases). V dropped 1 base and J dropped 2 bases, with 13 bases sitting between them. The germline V gene encodes CDR1 SGHRS and CDR2 YFSETQ. This CDR3 is 15 amino acids long. This CDR3 reads CASSLQTSGPYEQYF. DNA of the CDR3: TGCGCCAGCAGCTTGCAAACCAGCGGCCCCTACGAGCAGTACTTC.

V and J are TRBV28 and TRBJ1-2, with TRBD1 identical over 7 bases. V gave up 3 bases and J gave up 4 bases; unmatched junction bases: 8. The CDR3 is made up of 15 amino acids. Germline CDR1 and CDR2: MDHEN and SYDVKM. This CDR3 is CASSFLLGGSYGYTF. The CDR3 region has the DNA TGTGCCAGCAGTTTTCTCTTAGGGGGCAGCTATGGCTACACCTTC.

The chain combines TRBV25-1 with TRBJ2-2, with 7 bases that match TRBD2. The V gene end was trimmed by 0 bases and the J gene end by 7 bases; junction bases not matched to a gene: 2. This CDR3 spans 14 amino acids. Per germline, CDR1 MGHDK and CDR2 SYGVNS. The CDR3, as DNA: TGTGCCAGCAGTGAATATTCGGGGGGCGGGGAGCTGTTTTTT. It is translated as CASSEYSGGGELFF.

This clone was picked up a small number of times. V gene TRBV2 combines with J gene TRBJ1-1; 8 bases are a match to TRBD1. CDR1 is SNHLY, CDR2 FYNNEI, per germline. The length of the CDR3 is 14 residues. V was clipped by 6 bases and J by 2 bases; unmatched bases: 5. The CDR3 protein is CASRGQAINTEAFF. CDR3 nucleotide sequence: TGTGCCAGCAGGGGACAGGCTATCAACACTGAAGCTTTCTTT.

The chain is built from TRBV5-1 and TRBJ1-6; a weak D match, TRBD1 (6 bases). The germline V and J ends were trimmed by 4 bases and 0 bases, with 11 bases remaining between them. Germline values: CDR1 SGHRS, CDR2 YFSETQ. This CDR3 region has 16 residues. The CDR3 nucleotides are TGCGCCAGCAGCCGGACAGTGAGCTCCTATAATTCACCCCTCCACTTT. It yields the protein CASSRTVSSYNSPLHF. The full variable domain, rest sourced from reference TRBV5-1 and TRBJ1-6, is KAGVTQTPRYLIKTRGQQVTLSCSPISGHRSVSWYQQTPGQGLQFLFEYFSETQRNKGNFPGRFSGRQFSNSRSEMNVSTLELGDSALYLCASSRTVSSYNSPLHFGNGTRLTVT.

The chain uses TRBV5-5 and TRBJ2-7; TRBD2 is a possible D gene (5 bases). The germline V gene encodes CDR1 SGHKS and CDR2 YYEKEE (reference sequence). Trimming took 0 bases from V and 7 from J, leaving 14 bases between them. The CDR3 sequence is 14 residues long. The CDR3 coding sequence is TGTGCCAGCAGCTTGGGACACTCATCGGGGGAGCAGTACTTC. Translated, it gives CASSLGHSSGEQYF.

The chain employs TRBV7-9 and TRBJ2-1; the D gene is possibly TRBD1 (6 bases). The germline CDR1 and CDR2 sequences are SEHNR and FQNEAQ (reference sequence). The CDR3 loop spans 13 amino acids. V shed 6 bases and J shed 8 bases, with 14 bases lying between them. The DNA of the CDR3 is TGTGCCAGCAGGTCTTGGACAGAGCATGAGCAGTTCTTC. It translates to CASRSWTEHEQFF.

This chain uses TRBV20-1 with TRBJ2-7; D is unclear. CDR1 is DFQATT and CDR2 is SNEGSKA in the germline V gene (reference sequence). Trimming removed 1 base from V and 3 bases from J, with 4 bases in between. This CDR3 has 11 amino acids. The CDR3 DNA follows: TGCAGTGCTAGAGCCCACTACGAGCAGTACTTC. Translating it yields CSARAHYEQYF.

The V gene is TRBV10-2, the J gene TRBJ2-7; 12 bases are a match to TRBD2. The V and J ends lost 6 bases and 5 bases, in that order; junction bases with no gene match: 2. Per germline, CDR1 WSHSY and CDR2 SAAADI. There are 13 residues in the CDR3. This chain's CDR3 is CASRTSGSDEQYF. The CDR3 DNA follows: TGCGCCAGCAGGACTAGCGGGAGTGACGAGCAGTACTTC.

The V call is TRBV28, the J call TRBJ2-5; tentative D call: TRBD2 (6 bases). Trimming stripped 3 bases from V and 8 bases from J, with 16 bases between. The CDR3 covers 14 residues. The germline V gene has CDR1 MDHEN and CDR2 SYDVKM. CDR3: CASSLRGRVPTQYF. CDR3 nucleotide sequence: TGTGCCAGCAGTTTGCGGGGTAGGGTCCCCACCCAGTACTTC.

The chain employs TRBV9 and TRBJ2-5; tentative D call: TRBD1 (6 bases). In germline, CDR1 is SGDLS, CDR2 YYNGEE. The CDR3 has 15 amino acids. The ends were cut back, 0 bases at V and 4 bases at J, with 13 bases in the middle. CDR3 in DNA: TGTGCCAGCAGCGTAGAGACAGGTTCTCGAGAGACCCAGTACTTC. Translation gives CASSVETGSRETQYF.

V and J are TRBV5-1 and TRBJ2-3; TRBD1 aligns across 8 bases. Germline CDR1 and CDR2: SGHRS and YFSETQ. V lost 0 bases and J lost 3; bases outside the gene matches: 6. The CDR3 sequence is 16 residues long. The chain's CDR3 is CASSLAAQGETDTQYF. Written as DNA, the CDR3 is TGCGCCAGCAGCTTGGCCGCACAGGGGGAGACAGATACGCAGTATTTT.

This chain links TRBV5-6 with TRBJ1-5; TRBD1 is a possible D gene (6 bases). Germline assignment: CDR1 SGHDT and CDR2 YYEEEE. V dropped 4 bases and J dropped 4 bases, with 12 bases sitting between them. This CDR3 contains 14 residues. The CDR3, as DNA: TGTGCCAGCAGCCGGGGGGGCAGAAATCAGCCCCAGCATTTT. Its protein is CASSRGGRNQPQHF.

The chain carries TRBV6-5 and TRBJ2-1; 14 nucleotides line up with TRBD2. Trimming at V came to 4 bases and at J to 7 bases, leaving 6 bases not matched to a gene. The CDR3 has 16 residues. Per germline, CDR1 MNHEY and CDR2 SVGAGI. The CDR3 reads CASSLTGTSGRNEQFF. The CDR3 region has the DNA TGTGCCAGCAGTTTAACCGGGACTAGCGGGAGAAATGAGCAGTTCTTC.

The chain couples TRBV20-1 to TRBJ2-2; 8 bases line up with TRBD1. V lost 3 bases to trimming and J lost 7 bases; unmatched junction nucleotides: 4. CDR3 length equals 13 residues. The germline V gene encodes CDR1 DFQATT and CDR2 SNEGSKA (reference sequence). CDR3 sequence reads: CSASQGAIGELFF. The CDR3 DNA follows: TGCAGTGCTAGTCAGGGGGCAATCGGGGAGCTGTTTTTT.

This chain connects TRBV11-2 to TRBJ2-3; 9 nucleotides match TRBD1. Germline V gives CDR1 SGHAT, CDR2 FQNNGV. This CDR3 has 15 amino acids. V lost 4 bases and J lost 5; bases outside the gene matches: 7. The CDR3 here is CASSSYRGRGDTQYF. The CDR3 nucleotides are TGTGCCAGCAGCTCGTACAGGGGGCGGGGAGATACGCAGTATTTT.

This chain links TRBV28 with TRBJ1-5; D call uncertain. The CDR3 contains 15 residues. V lost 4 bases, J lost 3 bases, and 13 bases lay in between. The germline gives CDR1 MDHEN, CDR2 SYDVKM. In DNA, the CDR3 is TGTGCCAGCAGTTCCGGGGAAGGGTCCAATCAGCCCCAGCATTTT. Encoded protein: CASSSGEGSNQPQHF.

V gene TRBV10-1 combines with J gene TRBJ2-1; D possibly corresponds to TRBD2 (6 bases). Per the germline V gene, CDR1 is WNHNN and CDR2 is SYGVQD (reference sequence). Trimming cost V 0 bases and J 8 bases, with 35 bases left between them. The CDR3 contains 22 residues. The CDR3 loop reads CASSESRGGFGPGVPWRDEQFF. In DNA form, the CDR3 reads TGCGCCAGCAGTGAGTCGAGGGGTGGTTTTGGGCCGGGAGTCCCCTGGAGGGATGAGCAGTTCTTC.

There are a few counts of this clone. This CDR3 reads CASSSGQGGRETQYF. The CDR3 region has the DNA TGTGCCAGCAGCAGCGGACAGGGAGGCCGAGAGACCCAGTACTTC. This chain uses TRBV7-9 with TRBJ2-5; 8 bases fit TRBD1. From germline, CDR1 is SEHNR and CDR2 FQNEAQ (reference sequence). The length of the CDR3 is 15 residues. With 5 bases clipped from V and 4 bases from J, the junction kept 9 bases outside the gene matches.

The chain combines TRBV5-1 with TRBJ2-1, with 8 bases fitting TRBD2. This CDR3 region has 15 residues. J gave up 8 bases and V 1 base, and 8 bases lay outside the gene matches. In germline, CDR1 is SGHRS, CDR2 YFSETQ. The CDR3 bases are TGCGCCAGCAGCTTGTGGGGACTAGAGATCCATGAGCAGTTCTTC. Translating gives CASSLWGLEIHEQFF.

The rearrangement joins TRBV6-6 to TRBJ2-5; the match to TRBD1 covers 8 bases. The CDR3 runs 15 residues. The junction had 6 bases not matched to a gene; V was cut back by 2 bases and J by 4 bases. Per the germline V gene, CDR1 is MNHNY and CDR2 is SVGAGI (reference sequence). CDR3 bases: TGTGCCAGCAGTTACCAGGGGGCCCGGGGAGAGACCCAGTACTTC. Translating gives CASSYQGARGETQYF.

V and J are TRBV19 and TRBJ2-1; D may be TRBD2 (6 bases). The CDR3 runs to 14 residues. Germline V gene sequence: CDR1 LNHDA, CDR2 SQIVND (reference sequence). V lost 9 bases to trimming and J lost 9 bases, with 21 bases between them. As DNA, the CDR3 is TGTGCCAGCACGGGGGACCTGGGTTTCGGTGAGCAGTTCTTC. It is translated as CASTGDLGFGEQFF. Based on the CDR3 plus reference TRBV19 and TRBJ2-1, the full variable domain is DGGITQSPKYLFRKEGQNVTLSCEQNLNHDAMYWYRQDPGQGLRLIYYSQIVNDFQKGDIAEGYSVSREKKESFPLTVTSAQKNPTAFYLCASTGDLGFGEQFFGPGTRLTVL.

This chain links TRBV25-1 with TRBJ1-1; D is undetermined. This CDR3 comprises 14 residues. In germline, CDR1 is MGHDK, CDR2 SYGVNS. V lost 0 bases and J 5 bases, leaving 10 bases between the germline ends. CDR3 sequence reads: CASSEYGGSTEAFF. Written as DNA, the CDR3 is TGTGCCAGCAGTGAATACGGTGGGAGTACTGAAGCTTTCTTT.

The V and J genes are TRBV27 and TRBJ1-1; 8 nucleotides align to TRBD1. In germline, CDR1 is MNHEY, CDR2 SMNVEV (reference sequence). J was trimmed by 10 bases and V by 0 bases; bases with no gene match: 4. The CDR3 has 13 residues. The CDR3 loop reads CASSLSGTGGAFF. In DNA, the CDR3 is TGTGCCAGCAGTTTATCCGGGACAGGTGGAGCTTTCTTT.

The chain recombines TRBV28 with TRBJ2-2, with a weak D call TRBD1 (6 bases). The CDR3 is 16 amino acids. Per germline, CDR1 MDHEN and CDR2 SYDVKM. Trimming took off 4 bases at V and 3 bases at J, with 15 bases between the two ends. CDR3 in DNA: TGTGCCAGCAGTTCTATTGGACAGTCCCACACCGGGGAGCTGTTTTTT. Amino acids: CASSSIGQSHTGELFF.